This TCR beta chain comes out of a study of CD4 T cells in relation to SARS-CoV-2 and coronaviruses. Findings of the study overall: The assay detects memory recall responses, not culture-primed primary responses.

Trimming removed 5 bases from V and 5 bases from J, with 10 bases in between. The CDR3 contains 13 residues. The germline V gene encodes CDR1 SNHLY and CDR2 FYNNEI. CEF-cultured naive and memory CD4+ T cell DNA got survey-level sequencing. Profiled with immunoSEQ multiplex PCR; TCRdb holds only in-frame clones, not every one. The sample contains 35,000 or so clones, 77% of which appear only once. A note on this clone: Its antigen remains unknown.

Naive and memory CD4+ T cells came from enriched cryopreserved PBMCs. Approximately 9 x 10^4 naive or memory CD4+ cells were cultured with CEF peptides for around eleven days. The sequenced material came from memory CD4+ T cells from PBMCs, cultured in vitro. The chain couples TRBV2 to TRBJ1-5; a weak D match, TRBD1 (5 bases). This TCR was recovered from an adult with COVID-19. CDR3 protein: CASSRGRDQPQHF. As DNA, the CDR3 is TGTGCCAGCAGTCGTGGCAGGGATCAGCCCCAGCATTTT.